The 21 T cell receptor beta chains below all came from one sample that was sequenced in a study of a mutant IDH1 vaccine in newly diagnosed glioma. The antigens of these receptors remain unknown. Stated time point: week 23, last vaccination. Every vaccine dose comprised 300 ug of mutant IDH1 20-mer peptide plus topical imiquimod. Clones were sequenced by immunoSEQ multiplex PCR, and TCRdb holds only the in-frame ones, with some missing. The profile shows 60,000 or so clones, about 81% of them singletons. The sequenced sample was PBMCs, obtained from a glioma patient whose treatment included an IDH1 peptide vaccine. The receptor source for this set is a woman aged 40 to 50 with glioma. Some clones in this sample may be carry-over from other donors' samples.

This clone was counted only a few times. This sequence joins TRBV6-1 and TRBJ1-1, with D possibly matching TRBD1 (5 bases). This CDR3 contains 15 residues. Germline V gene lookup returns CDR1 MNHNS and CDR2 SASEGT. The V gene lost 3 bases and the J gene lost 0 bases, with 11 bases spanning the gap. This CDR3 reads CASSDQGRLNTEAFF. The CDR3 DNA sequence: TGTGCCAGCAGTGATCAGGGCCGACTGAACACTGAAGCTTTCTTT.

This clone has just one count. The V and J genes are TRBV29-1 and TRBJ1-2; TRBD1 agrees at 8 bases. CDR1 is SQVTM, CDR2 ANQGSEA, per germline. The CDR3 runs to 13 residues. The V gene end was trimmed by 3 bases and the J gene end by 4 bases; junction bases not matched to a gene: 4. This CDR3 is CSVEQGAGYGYTF. CDR3 nucleotide sequence: TGCAGCGTTGAGCAGGGGGCAGGCTATGGCTACACCTTC.

This sequence joins TRBV6-5 and TRBJ1-1; a possible D gene is TRBD1 (5 bases). The germline V and J ends were trimmed by 2 bases and 2 bases, with 9 bases remaining between them. CDR3 size: 14 residues. Looked up from germline, CDR1 is MNHEY and CDR2 is SVGAGI. As DNA, the CDR3 is TGTGCCAGCAGTTACGGAGGGGCAAACACTGAAGCTTTCTTT. This encodes CASSYGGANTEAFF.

This clone turned up a few times. The chain has TRBV7-2 and TRBJ2-3; D gene ambiguous. The CDR3 sequence is 12 residues long. V lost 7 bases to trimming and J lost 3 bases, with 8 bases between them. From germline, CDR1 is SGHTA and CDR2 FQGNSA. The CDR3 loop is CASTWGTDTQYF. Here the CDR3 DNA reads TGTGCCAGCACCTGGGGAACAGATACGCAGTATTTT.

This clone has a handful of counts. V usage is TRBV7-9 and J usage is TRBJ2-1; 9 bases are a match to TRBD2. V shed 4 bases, J shed 5 bases, and the junction held 6 bases outside the gene matches. CDR1 is SEHNR and CDR2 is FQNEAQ in the germline V gene (reference sequence). There are 15 residues in the CDR3. The CDR3 reads CASSSRGGGDNEQFF. In nucleotides, the CDR3 is TGTGCCAGCAGCTCAAGGGGCGGGGGGGACAATGAGCAGTTCTTC.

As regards this clone: Other DNA sequences of this sample code for an identical CDR3. The rearrangement joins TRBV9 to TRBJ2-3; D assignment may be TRBD1 or TRBD2 (5 bases each). Trimming shortened V by 0 bases and J by 6 bases, and 8 bases separated the two germline ends. Per the germline V gene, CDR1 is SGDLS and CDR2 is YYNGEE. CDR3 size: 13 residues. The CDR3: CASSVGGADTQYF. In DNA form, the CDR3 reads TGTGCCAGCAGCGTAGGAGGGGCCGATACGCAGTATTTT.

The chain combines TRBV10-3 with TRBJ2-3, with D uncertain. The germline V gene has CDR1 ENHRY and CDR2 SYGVKD. Trimming removed 6 bases from V and 0 bases from J, with 1 base in between. This CDR3 is built from 11 residues. The CDR3 DNA sequence: TGTGCCATCAGAAGCACAGATACGCAGTATTTT. Amino acid sequence: CAIRSTDTQYF.

The chain uses TRBV9 and TRBJ2-1; 7 positions agree with TRBD1. This CDR3 spans 15 amino acids. Germline CDR1 SGDLS, CDR2 YYNGEE. The junction had 12 bases not matched to a gene; V was cut back by 4 bases and J by 8 bases. CDR3 bases: TGTGCCAGCAGCCCTCTGAGGGCAGGGGGAGATGAGCAGTTCTTC. As protein: CASSPLRAGGDEQFF.

The chain carries TRBV5-1 and TRBJ1-1; D not certain. Germline V gives CDR1 SGHRS, CDR2 YFSETQ. Trimming pared 5 bases from V and 1 base from J, leaving 9 bases between. CDR3 size: 13 residues. CDR3 protein: CASRRVANTEAFF. DNA for the CDR3: TGCGCCAGCAGACGGGTCGCGAACACTGAAGCTTTCTTT.

The chain employs TRBV6-5 and TRBJ2-5; D is perhaps TRBD2 (7 bases). V lost 3 bases, J lost 6 bases, and 17 bases lay in between. Germline CDR1 reads MNHEY; CDR2 reads SVGAGI. This CDR3 has 15 residues. In DNA, the CDR3 is TGTGCCAGCAGTTATTCGGGGGGCTCCATCCAGACCCAGTACTTC. This sequence encodes CASSYSGGSIQTQYF.

The chain links TRBV6-1 to TRBJ2-7, with 9 nucleotides matching TRBD1. Trimming took 1 base from V and 2 from J; bases not matched to a gene: 9. Looked up from germline, CDR1 is MNHNS and CDR2 is SASEGT. This CDR3 comprises 17 residues. The CDR3 sequence is CASSEEWVGQGTYEQYF. The CDR3 DNA sequence: TGTGCCAGCAGTGAAGAATGGGTCGGACAGGGGACCTACGAGCAGTACTTC.

This clone has only one observation. V gene TRBV5-5 combines with J gene TRBJ2-3, with TRBD1 as a possible D gene (5 bases). The CDR3 sequence is 15 residues long. Germline values: CDR1 SGHKS, CDR2 YYEKEE (reference sequence). V was shortened by 0 bases and J by 2 bases, with 10 bases between the two germline ends. For the CDR3, the DNA is TGTGCCAGCAGCTTGGTTCAGGGAAACACAGATACGCAGTATTTT. Translating gives CASSLVQGNTDTQYF.

This clone was picked up one time. The chain links TRBV9 to TRBJ1-4; 9 nucleotides agree with TRBD1. The CDR3 is 16 residues long. V lost 2 bases, J lost 5 bases, and 7 bases stayed unmatched. Germline-derived CDR1 and CDR2 are SGDLS and YYNGEE. CDR3 sequence: CASSVRRGTGNEKLFF. The CDR3 DNA sequence: TGTGCCAGCAGCGTCCGTAGAGGGACAGGGAATGAAAAACTGTTTTTT.

The rearrangement joins TRBV5-1 to TRBJ1-2; D perhaps matches TRBD1 (6 bases). Trimming removed 4 bases at V and 8 bases at J, with 12 bases between. The CDR3 has 12 amino acids. Germline V gene lookup returns CDR1 SGHRS and CDR2 YFSETQ. CDR3 sequence: CASSPDSWGYTF. CDR3 DNA sequence: TGCGCCAGCAGCCCGGACAGTTGGGGCTACACCTTC. The complete variable domain, with remaining parts taken from reference TRBV5-1 and TRBJ1-2, reads KAGVTQTPRYLIKTRGQQVTLSCSPISGHRSVSWYQQTPGQGLQFLFEYFSETQRNKGNFPGRFSGRQFSNSRSEMNVSTLELGDSALYLCASSPDSWGYTFGSGTRLTVV.

The chain is built from TRBV5-4 and TRBJ1-1; D is possibly TRBD1 (6 bases). The V end was cut by 4 bases, the J end by 4 bases, with 14 bases between. Germline V lookup: CDR1 SGHNT, CDR2 YYREEE (reference sequence). CDR3 length equals 14 residues. CDR3 loop: CASSRGRQGTEAFF. In DNA form, the CDR3 reads TGTGCCAGCAGCCGGGGGCGTCAGGGCACTGAAGCTTTCTTT.

This sequence joins TRBV30 and TRBJ1-2, with TRBD1 as a possible D gene (5 bases). Germline lookup yields CDR1 GTSNPN and CDR2 SVGIG (reference sequence). Trimming pared 8 bases from V and 4 bases from J, leaving 20 bases between. The length of the CDR3 is 14 residues. This CDR3 is CALHPMGRVYGYTF. For the CDR3, the DNA is TGTGCCCTACACCCAATGGGGCGCGTCTATGGCTACACCTTC.

This chain connects TRBV7-2 to TRBJ1-2; D remains unclear. CDR1 and CDR2 from the germline V gene are SGHTA and FQGNSA. The CDR3 runs to 15 residues. Trimming left V 4 bases short and J 5 bases short, with 17 bases between. CDR3 region: CASSYRPKVSYGYTF. The CDR3, as DNA: TGTGCCAGCAGCTATCGACCGAAAGTGTCGTATGGCTACACCTTC.

This clone turned up a few times. The chain has TRBV7-2 and TRBJ1-5; D may be TRBD1 (6 bases). Trimming cost V 5 bases and J 3 bases, with 14 bases left between them. Looked up from germline, CDR1 is SGHTA and CDR2 is FQGNSA. The CDR3 contains 15 residues. In DNA, the CDR3 is TGTGCCAGCAGCCCGGGGGGCAGAGACAATCAGCCCCAGCATTTT. Its protein is CASSPGGRDNQPQHF.

V is TRBV5-1 and J is TRBJ2-2; 8 nucleotides align to TRBD1. V lost 5 bases and J lost 4; bases outside the gene matches: 4. Germline CDR1 reads SGHRS; CDR2 reads YFSETQ. CDR3 size: 14 residues. This CDR3 is CASSGQGGTGELFF. The CDR3 DNA sequence: TGCGCCAGCAGTGGACAGGGTGGCACCGGGGAGCTGTTTTTT.

This chain connects TRBV7-9 to TRBJ2-3, with D perhaps TRBD1 (5 bases). The CDR3 is made up of 17 amino acids. V lost 5 bases, J lost 5 bases, and 23 bases lay in between. Germline loops: CDR1 SEHNR, CDR2 FQNEAQ (reference sequence). DNA for the CDR3: TGTGCCAGCAGCACAGGCCCCGCGGCCTATTTCAAAGATACGCAGTATTTT. Protein sequence: CASSTGPAAYFKDTQYF. The complete variable domain, with remaining parts taken from reference TRBV7-9 and TRBJ2-3, reads DTGVSQNPRHKITKRGQNVTFRCDPISEHNRLYWYRQTLGQGPEFLTYFQNEAQLEKSRLLSDRFSAERPKGSFSTLEIQRTEQGDSAMYLCASSTGPAAYFKDTQYFGPGTRLTVL.

This clone was counted a few times. The chain has TRBV14 and TRBJ1-2; a weak D match, TRBD1 (5 bases). The germline V and J ends were trimmed by 0 bases and 4 bases, with 9 bases remaining between them. The germline CDR1 and CDR2 sequences are SGHDN and FVKESK. The CDR3 spans 14 residues. The CDR3 spells CASSQDLRGYGYTF. CDR3 nucleotide sequence: TGTGCCAGCAGCCAAGATCTAAGGGGCTATGGCTACACCTTC.